This T cell receptor (beta chain) was profiled in a study of spatial heterogeneity in lung cancer. Time point in this sample: blood at routine non-recurrence follow-up after resection. This clonotype was observed many times. MiXCR, applied by TCRdb to the 5' RACE reads, yields one record per CDR3 protein. The sample lists about 11,000 distinct CDR3 sequences, over 9% occurring once. Germline V gives CDR1 LGHNA, CDR2 YNFKEQ. V lost 0 bases and J 1 base, leaving 5 bases between the germline ends. There are 14 residues in the CDR3. V usage is TRBV4-2 and J usage is TRBJ2-3; no clear D. The source was PBMCs, collected at follow-up. The source is a female donor with early-stage non-small cell lung cancer. The CDR3 loop reads CASSQDPGTDTQYF. Written as DNA, the CDR3 is TGTGCCAGCAGCCAAGACCCTGGCACAGATACGCAGTATTTT.